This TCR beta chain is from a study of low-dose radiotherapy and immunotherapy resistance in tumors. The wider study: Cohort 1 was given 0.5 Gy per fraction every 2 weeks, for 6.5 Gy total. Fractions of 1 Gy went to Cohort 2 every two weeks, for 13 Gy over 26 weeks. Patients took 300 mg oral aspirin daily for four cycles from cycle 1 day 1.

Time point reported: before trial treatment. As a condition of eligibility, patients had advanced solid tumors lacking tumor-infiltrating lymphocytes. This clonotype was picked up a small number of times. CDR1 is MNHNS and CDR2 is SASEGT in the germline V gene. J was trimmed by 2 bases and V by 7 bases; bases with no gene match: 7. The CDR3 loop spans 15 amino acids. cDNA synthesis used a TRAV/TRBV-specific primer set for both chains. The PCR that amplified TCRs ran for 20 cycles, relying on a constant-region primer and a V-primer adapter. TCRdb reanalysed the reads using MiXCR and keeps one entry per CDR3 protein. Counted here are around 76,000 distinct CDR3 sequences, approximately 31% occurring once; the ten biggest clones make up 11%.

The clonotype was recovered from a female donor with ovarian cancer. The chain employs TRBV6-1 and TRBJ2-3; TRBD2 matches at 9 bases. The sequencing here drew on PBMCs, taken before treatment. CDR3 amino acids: CASKSTSGVTDTQYF. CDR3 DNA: TGTGCCAGCAAATCGACTAGCGGAGTCACAGATACGCAGTATTTT.